The 24 T cell receptor beta chains presented below share a single source sample, sequenced in a study of T cells in tuberculosis. TCRdb's table, derived via immunoSEQ multiplex PCR, lists solely in-frame clones and lacks some. The sample yields 40,000 to 50,000 clones, 95% seen once. Sequenced material: PBMCs. The receptors here all came from a donor aged 10-35 years with latent tuberculosis or without tuberculosis infection.

This clone appeared a single time. The chain couples TRBV29-1 to TRBJ1-3; D is ambiguous. The CDR3 totals 14 residues. Looked up from germline, CDR1 is SQVTM and CDR2 is ANQGSEA. V lost 8 bases to trimming and J lost 8 bases, with 22 bases between them. CDR3 sequence: CSIKKGSTRDTIYF. In nucleotides, the CDR3 is TGCAGCATAAAAAAGGGCAGTACGCGGGACACCATATATTTT.

The V and J genes are TRBV5-4 and TRBJ1-2, with D hard to call. CDR3 length equals 14 residues. Per the germline V gene, CDR1 is SGHNT and CDR2 is YYREEE (reference sequence). V dropped 1 base and J dropped 1 base, with 8 bases sitting between them. The CDR3 sequence: CASSLWQINYGYTF. The CDR3 DNA follows: TGTGCCAGCAGCTTGTGGCAGATTAACTATGGCTACACCTTC.

The chain joins TRBV21-1 to TRBJ1-5. TRBV21-1 is recorded as a pseudogene. The CDR3 is 22 residues long. CDR3 sequence (DNA): TGTGCCAGCAGCAACCGGGTCACCAAGGATAGTAGAAGTCGGTATAGCAATCAGCCCCAGCATTTT. Amino acid sequence: CASSNRVTKDSRSRYSNQPQHF.

This chain joins TRBV18 and TRBJ2-7, with TRBD1 matching 9 bases. Germline trimming cut 5 bases from V and 5 bases from J; bases unmatched to any gene: 4. This CDR3 has 13 residues. Germline V gene data show CDR1 as KGHSH and CDR2 as LQKENI. The CDR3: CASSTGTGNEQYF. The CDR3 DNA reads TGTGCCAGCTCAACGGGGACAGGGAACGAGCAGTACTTC.

This rearrangement joins TRBV11-2 to TRBJ2-7; D may be TRBD2 (6 bases). Germline loops: CDR1 SGHAT, CDR2 FQNNGV. The CDR3 is 12 residues long. Trimming removed 5 bases at V and 5 bases at J, with 10 bases between. In DNA, the CDR3 is TGTGCCAGCAGCCGCTGGGGGGACGAGCAGTACTTC. Translating gives CASSRWGDEQYF. Filled out from reference TRBV11-2 and TRBJ2-7, the complete variable domain reads EAGVAQSPRYKIIEKRQSVAFWCNPISGHATLYWYQQILGQGPKLLIQFQNNGVVDDSQLPKDRFSAERLKGVDSTLKIQPAKLEDSAVYLCASSRWGDEQYFGPGTRLTVT.

The rearrangement links TRBV7-7 to TRBJ2-7; 13 bases line up with TRBD2. The CDR3 extends over 15 amino acids. The germline V gene has CDR1 SSHAT and CDR2 FNYEAQ (reference sequence). As DNA, the CDR3 is TGTGCTAGCGCACCGGGACTAGCGGGGTCCTACGAGCAGTACTTC. Its protein is CASAPGLAGSYEQYF.

The V call is TRBV28, the J call TRBJ2-1, with TRBD2 matching 13 bases. Germline values: CDR1 MDHEN, CDR2 SYDVKM. The CDR3 spans 18 residues. V lost 5 bases, J lost 6 bases, and 13 bases stayed unmatched. CDR3 nucleotides: TGTGCCAGCAGTCCAATACCGACTAGCGGGGGGCAAGTCAATGAGCAGTTCTTC. The encoded protein is CASSPIPTSGGQVNEQFF.

The J gene is TRBJ1-1, the V gene TRBV29-1, with no clear D. The CDR3 is made up of 14 amino acids. V gave up 5 bases and J gave up 1 base, with 14 bases separating them. Germline V lookup: CDR1 SQVTM, CDR2 ANQGSEA. The CDR3 reads CSVRYMPSNTEAFF. In DNA, the CDR3 is TGCAGCGTTCGGTATATGCCGTCGAACACTGAAGCTTTCTTT.

V usage is TRBV9 and J usage is TRBJ2-1; 16 bases align to TRBD2. The CDR3 is 20 amino acids. The germline V gene has CDR1 SGDLS and CDR2 YYNGEE. V trimming: 0 bases; J trimming: 2 bases; junction bases outside the gene matches: 8. CDR3 sequence (DNA): TGTGCCAGCAGCGTAGATGTCGGGACTAGCGGGGGGGCAACCTACAATGAGCAGTTCTTC. Encoded protein: CASSVDVGTSGGATYNEQFF.

This clone was observed a handful of times. The chain uses TRBV25-1 and TRBJ2-2, with 8 bases that match TRBD2. This CDR3 region has 15 residues. Germline assignment: CDR1 MGHDK and CDR2 SYGVNS. With 4 bases clipped from V and 5 bases from J, the junction kept 6 bases outside the gene matches. The CDR3 DNA is TGTGCCAGCAGTGGCTCGGGGGGGTGGACCGGGGAGCTGTTTTTT. The encoded protein is CASSGSGGWTGELFF. Full variable domain (missing parts from reference TRBV25-1 and TRBJ2-2): EADIYQTPRYLVIGTGKKITLECSQTMGHDKMYWYQQDPGMELHLIHYSYGVNSTEKGDLSSESTVSRIRTEHFPLTLESARPSHTSQYLCASSGSGGWTGELFFGEGSRLTVL.

The V gene is TRBV25-1, the J gene TRBJ2-7; D perhaps matches TRBD1 (5 bases). Between the trimmed V and J ends, which lost 5 bases and 0 bases, there was a span of 11 bases. The CDR3 spans 14 residues. Germline assignment: CDR1 MGHDK and CDR2 SYGVNS. The DNA of the CDR3 is TGTGCCAGCAGTAGGCAGGGAAGCTCCTACGAGCAGTACTTC. This translates into CASSRQGSSYEQYF.

The chain has TRBV6-5 and TRBJ1-1, with 7 bases aligning to TRBD1. From germline, CDR1 is MNHEY and CDR2 SVGAGI. This CDR3 has 12 residues. V dropped 6 bases and J dropped 6; count of bases not matched to a gene: 4. This chain's CDR3 is CASRTGVAEAFF. The DNA for the CDR3 is TGTGCCAGCAGAACAGGGGTCGCTGAAGCTTTCTTT.

The CDR3 nucleotides are TGTGCCAGCAGCTTATCCCTGGGACAGGGGTACGAGCAGTACTTC. Protein: CASSLSLGQGYEQYF. The rearrangement joins TRBV7-2 to TRBJ2-7; 10 nucleotides match TRBD1. This CDR3 region has 15 residues. CDR1 and CDR2 (germline): SGHTA, FQGNSA. Trimming at V came to 2 bases and at J to 4 bases, leaving 5 bases not matched to a gene.

The rearrangement uses TRBV7-2 and TRBJ1-6; TRBD1 is a possible D gene (5 bases). Germline V lookup: CDR1 SGHTA, CDR2 FQGNSA. Trimming removed 5 bases from V and 9 bases from J, with 11 bases in between. CDR3 size: 13 residues. Written as DNA, the CDR3 is TGTGCCAGCAGCACACAAGGGGTTTCACCCCTCCACTTT. This sequence encodes CASSTQGVSPLHF.

The rearrangement links TRBV11-2 to TRBJ2-5; D unclear. The ends were cut back, 1 base at V and 5 bases at J, with 11 bases in the middle. Germline assignment: CDR1 SGHAT and CDR2 FQNNGV. The CDR3 totals 14 residues. This CDR3 is CASSLVAFWETQYF. CDR3 nucleotides: TGTGCCAGCAGCTTAGTGGCCTTTTGGGAGACCCAGTACTTC.

V and J are TRBV7-3 and TRBJ1-1; the D is unclear. Germline lookup yields CDR1 SGHTA and CDR2 FQGTGA. V lost 5 bases to trimming and J lost 0 bases, with 10 bases between them. The length of the CDR3 is 14 residues. The CDR3 region has the DNA TGTGCCAGCAGCGAGCATCCGATGAACACTGAAGCTTTCTTT. Encoded protein: CASSEHPMNTEAFF.

The chain uses TRBV5-1 and TRBJ2-5; perhaps TRBD2 as D (6 bases). The V end was cut by 6 bases, the J end by 5 bases, with 23 bases between. The CDR3 covers 16 residues. The V gene's germline CDR1 is SGHRS and CDR2 YFSETQ. The CDR3 sequence: CASTRDSGEMFETQYF. The CDR3 coding sequence is TGCGCCAGCACGCGGGATTCGGGGGAGATGTTCGAGACCCAGTACTTC.

The J gene is TRBJ1-2, the V gene TRBV7-2; 7 bases align to TRBD1. The J segment lost 7 bases and the V segment lost 6 bases, leaving 17 bases of the junction unmatched. Looked up from germline, CDR1 is SGHTA and CDR2 is FQGNSA. The CDR3 covers 16 residues. The CDR3 loop reads CASRSGRGVGGPGYTF. For the CDR3, the DNA is TGTGCCAGCAGAAGCGGGCGAGGAGTAGGGGGCCCTGGCTACACCTTC.

This chain uses TRBV7-8 with TRBJ1-6; 7 bases are a match to TRBD1. This CDR3 has 16 amino acids. Per the germline V gene, CDR1 is SGHVS and CDR2 is FQNEAQ. V shed 4 bases and J 10 bases; nucleotides not matched to a gene: 13. The CDR3 DNA is TGTGCCAGCAGCTCCCTAGGCAGGGGGAGAGGGTCACCCCTCCACTTT. Its protein is CASSSLGRGRGSPLHF.

The chain carries TRBV7-2 and TRBJ2-3; 7 bases align to TRBD2. Germline lookup yields CDR1 SGHTA and CDR2 FQGNSA. The V segment lost 5 bases and the J segment 4 bases; nucleotides outside the gene matches: 6. CDR3 size: 14 residues. The CDR3 spells CASSPGRIADTQYF. In DNA, the CDR3 is TGTGCCAGCAGCCCCGGGAGGATAGCAGATACGCAGTATTTT.

The rearrangement joins TRBV30 to TRBJ1-1; 7 bases agree with TRBD1. V trimming: 4 bases; J trimming: 4 bases; junction bases outside the gene matches: 9. Germline CDR1 reads GTSNPN; CDR2 reads SVGIG (reference sequence). This CDR3 has 14 residues. Here the CDR3 DNA reads TGTGCCTGGATCCCCCAATCAGGGGGCACTGAAGCTTTCTTT. It is translated as CAWIPQSGGTEAFF.

The chain is built from TRBV7-2 and TRBJ1-1; D is uncertain. Trimming took 3 bases from V and 2 from J, leaving 13 bases between them. The germline CDR1 and CDR2 sequences are SGHTA and FQGNSA. This CDR3 is built from 15 residues. The CDR3 protein is CASSFPAARNTEAFF. CDR3 nucleotide sequence: TGTGCCAGCAGCTTCCCGGCGGCCCGAAACACTGAAGCTTTCTTT.

V and J are TRBV5-1 and TRBJ2-7; perhaps TRBD1 as D (5 bases). This CDR3 contains 15 residues. The germline V gene encodes CDR1 SGHRS and CDR2 YFSETQ. V dropped 4 bases and J dropped 3 bases, with 17 bases sitting between them. CDR3 coding DNA: TGCGCCAGCAGCCCAAGCTTGGTAGGGGACTACGAGCAGTACTTC. Amino acids: CASSPSLVGDYEQYF.

The V call is TRBV28, the J call TRBJ2-7, with 7 bases fitting TRBD2. Per the germline V gene, CDR1 is MDHEN and CDR2 is SYDVKM. The CDR3 loop spans 16 amino acids. V lost 1 base, J lost 2 bases, and 8 bases stayed unmatched. Written as DNA, the CDR3 is TGTGCCAGCAGTTTATCTGAGACTAGCAGTACCTACGAGCAGTACTTC. This sequence encodes CASSLSETSSTYEQYF.